This TCR beta chain was retrieved from a study of technical replicates of blood from a few donors. Clones were sequenced by immunoSEQ multiplex PCR, and TCRdb holds only the in-frame ones, with some missing. Of approximately 79,000 clones in the sample, around 90% are singletons; the top ten hold about 0.4%. The CDR3 has 13 amino acids. Germline V lookup: CDR1 SGHTA, CDR2 FQGTGA. V shed 5 bases and J 3 bases; nucleotides not matched to a gene: 2. The receptor's source is a human donor in good health. The chain recombines TRBV7-3 with TRBJ1-2; TRBD1 matches at 8 bases. The sample consisted of T cells isolated from PBMCs. The CDR3 is CASSLGQDYGYTF. The CDR3 DNA reads TGTGCCAGCAGCCTGGGACAGGACTATGGCTACACCTTC.